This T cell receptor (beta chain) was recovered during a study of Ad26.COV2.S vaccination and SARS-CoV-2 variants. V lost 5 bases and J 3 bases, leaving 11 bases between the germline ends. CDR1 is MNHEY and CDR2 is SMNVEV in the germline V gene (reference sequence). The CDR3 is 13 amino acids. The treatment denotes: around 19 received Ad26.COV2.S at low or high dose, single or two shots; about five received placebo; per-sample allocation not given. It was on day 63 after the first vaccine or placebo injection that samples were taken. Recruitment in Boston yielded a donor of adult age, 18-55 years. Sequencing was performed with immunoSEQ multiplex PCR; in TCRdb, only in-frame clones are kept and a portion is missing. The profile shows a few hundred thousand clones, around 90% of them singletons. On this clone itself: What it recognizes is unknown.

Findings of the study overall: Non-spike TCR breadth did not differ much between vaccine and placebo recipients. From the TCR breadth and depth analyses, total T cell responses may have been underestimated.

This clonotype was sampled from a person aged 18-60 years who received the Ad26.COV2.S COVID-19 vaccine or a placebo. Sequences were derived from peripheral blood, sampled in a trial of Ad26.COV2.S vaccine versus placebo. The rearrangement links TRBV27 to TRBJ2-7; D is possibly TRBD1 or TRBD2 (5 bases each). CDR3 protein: CASSPGTYYEQYF. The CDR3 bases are TGTGCCAGCAGTCCCGGGACCTACTACGAGCAGTACTTC.